This entry is about one T cell receptor (beta chain). Its antigen target is currently unknown. Base-call qualities are not available, and no considerably larger clone is one nucleotide away. This record comes from a study of CD8+ T cells in alopecia areata (dated by TCRdb to 2017 to 2018). For the study in its entirety: Treated patients were enrolled in an open-label pilot trial of oral tofacitinib, 5 to 10 mg twice daily, for moderate-to-severe alopecia areata. Tofacitinib was given for 6 to 18 months, followed by 6 months of follow-up off drug to assess delayed response and recurrence. On the human side, TCRbeta sequencing was run on scalp tissue and on sorted CD4+ and CD8+ peripheral blood T cells from healthy controls and from alopecia areata patients with either patchy or totalis/universalis disease. Disease severity in treated patients was measured with the SALT score, which quantifies the percentage of affected scalp surface area. TCRbeta CDR3 regions were amplified by immunoSEQ multiplex PCR using 35 Vbeta forward and 13 Jbeta reverse primers. Tofacitinib-treated patients had biopsies at baseline and at 4 and 24 weeks of treatment, with a later scalp biopsy in several patients. Clonality in the scalp was compared among normal scalp (n=4), patchy alopecia areata scalp (n=8), and alopecia totalis/universalis scalp (n=8). The RNA source kit depended on sample type: the PAXgene miRNA kit for fixed scalp, the miRNeasy kit for PBMCs, and the RNeasy kit for mouse skin. To study T cell clonal expansion in alopecia areata, the researchers applied high-throughput TCRbeta sequencing to both the C3H/HeJ mouse model and human patients.

Broad study findings and their caveats: Compared with normal scalp, lesional scalp, particularly in alopecia totalis/universalis, had higher clonality and more expanded CD8+ clones, which suggests antigenic drive. Scalp clonality and the number of expanded CD8+ clones among the top 100 scalp clones were significantly decreased by tofacitinib. TCR sequences shared between patients were less clear than in mice, possibly partly because of HLA diversity in the patient population. The treated cohort was small, with a single nonresponder, so links between baseline CD8+ expansion and response need larger studies. Unlike mouse skin, which is dominated by gammadelta T cells, normal human skin has resident alphabeta T cells that are also sequenced, and this complicates analysis of the scalp TCR repertoire. During tofacitinib treatment, many expanded lesional clones remained in scalp and blood, and this persistence may partly explain relapse after treatment is stopped.

Library preparation used the immunoSEQ multiplex PCR assay. For TCR sequencing, RNA was extracted from every sample and reverse transcribed into cDNA to serve as template. SuperScript III was used to make first-strand cDNA, primed with a 2:1 mix of oligo-dT and random hexamers. Amplification bias was assessed with a synthetic immune receptor repertoire, and residual bias was removed computationally. The original methods were these. Raw reads were preprocessed to remove errors, and CDR3 was defined by IMGT conventions from the conserved cysteine to phenylalanine. Clonality was calculated as 1 minus Shannon entropy normalized by log2 of the number of productive unique TCRs. Whether scalp clones were CD4 or CD8 was inferred by matching scalp TCRbeta sequences against CD4 and CD8 repertoires sorted from blood. As stored in TCRdb, this immuneACCESS dataset retains in-frame rearrangements with V and J assigned. A fraction of the clones does not appear; measured against another copy, unresolved V genes explain less than half of the discrepancy, and the remainder lacks a known reason. V and J calls and clone size are given by that table; D and trimming were obtained from the DNA. For this sample there are about 150,000 clones; roughly 65% appear just once. Over 0.85% of the sample is taken by the ten largest.

The germline V gene yields MNHNS for CDR1 and SASEGT for CDR2. V is cut back by 5 bases and J by 5 bases, with 12 bases in the junction unmatched. Including the terminal cysteine and phenylalanine, the CDR3 comprises 15 residues. Of all the DNA, just the CDR3 is kept, 45 bases in frame from base 1. The sample's time point label is to be understood as: about 4 weeks on oral tofacitinib. The sample's treatment or condition label, decoded: oral pan-JAK inhibitor, 5-10 mg twice daily. Lesional scalp punch biopsies and peripheral blood were obtained from alopecia areata patients. PBMCs were isolated by density centrifugation and stained for CD3, CD4 and CD8, after which CD4+ and CD8+ T cells were sorted on a FACSAria.

The chain was built from TRBV6-1 and TRBJ2-7; the central 7 bases match TRBD1. Here the sequenced sample was CD4+ T cells sorted from blood, taken at week 4, from a patient treated with tofacitinib. This receptor was obtained from a human donor with alopecia areata. In nucleotide form, the sequence is TGTGCCAGCAGTACCTACCCGACAGGGAGCAACGAGCAGTACTTC. This yields the protein CASSTYPTGSNEQYF.